This T cell receptor beta chain was sequenced during a study of a mutant IDH1 vaccine in newly diagnosed glioma. In the study overall: The study gave patients eight vaccinations in weeks 1, 3, 5, 7, 11, 15, 19, 23. Vaccine dosing followed radiotherapy by 4-6 weeks, or accompanied temozolomide cycles. Most had both radiotherapy and temozolomide beforehand; others had only one.

This CDR3 has 14 residues. Per the germline V gene, CDR1 is MGHRA and CDR2 is YSYEKL. With 0 bases removed from V and 2 bases from J, the gap between germline ends came to 8 bases. The data were produced by immunoSEQ multiplex PCR, yet TCRdb's version contains in-frame clones alone and is incomplete. The sample has 50,000 to 60,000 clones; 91% are singletons. The time point: week 11, during vaccination. All doses held 300 ug of mutant IDH1 20-mer peptide, with topical imiquimod. The sample holds a few counts of this clone. As yet, its antigen is unknown. The chain recombines TRBV4-1 with TRBJ2-7; maybe TRBD2 (5 bases). The origin of this receptor is a man aged 50-60 years with glioma. Material: PBMCs, obtained from a glioma patient whose treatment included an IDH1 peptide vaccine. For the CDR3, the DNA is TGCGCCAGCAGCCAAGACCCGGGAACCTACGAGCAGTACTTC. Translating it yields CASSQDPGTYEQYF.